Here is one T cell receptor beta chain with its context. Its antigen is not identified. The record originates from a study of T-cell reconstitution after alpha-beta-depleted transplantation in children. V was pared by 2 bases and J by 4 bases, with 15 bases between. CDR3 length equals 15 residues. CDR1 and CDR2 from the germline V gene are DFQATT and SNEGSKA (reference sequence). Preparation of the TCRbeta library used unique molecular identifiers. TCRdb re-called the PCR reads through MiXCR, storing one row per CDR3 protein. The sample consists of 250,000 or so distinct CDR3 sequences, under 9.5% of them appearing once. Overall study findings and caveats: By one year post-transplant, T-cell counts and diversity largely arose from T cells that were newly produced. Surviving thymic progenitors and recipient T cells were the source of high TCRbeta diversity at day 60 in some patients.

The TCR originated in a male patient aged 10-17 years who had a stem cell transplant for acute lymphoblastic leukemia, so the T cells may come from the graft donor. The V gene is TRBV20-1, the J gene TRBJ1-5, with a possible D match to TRBD1 (5 bases). Sequencing used PBMCs, mostly from graft donor cells, obtained 180 days after TCRalphabeta/CD19-depleted stem cell transplant. For the CDR3, the DNA is TGCAGTGCTAGAATTCCAGGGATTTGGAATCAGCCCCAGCATTTT. Protein sequence: CSARIPGIWNQPQHF.